Below are 25 T cell receptor beta chains sequenced from a single sample in a study of molecular identifiers for immune sequencing clone quantification (dated by TCRdb to the late 2010s). The library was made by PCR. TCRdb names NextSeq 500 as the instrument used. The public reads were quality trimmed at Q25 with fastp and then assembled into clones with MiXCR by TCRdb, keeping productive beta chains. A single entry per CDR3 protein holds the most common genes and DNA from its merged rows. Present in this sample are roughly 100,000 distinct CDR3 sequences, under 40% of which were seen just once. Of the sample, about 9.1% falls within the top ten clones. Sequences were obtained from naive CD8+ T cells from blood, with Jurkat cell RNA spiked in. The sample's cell subset or site label is to be understood as: FACS-sorted CD8+CD4-CCR7+CD45RA+ naive T cells. The receptor source for this set is a human donor in good health. Some libraries in this study had Jurkat cell RNA spiked in.

Turning to this clonotype: A read error may be the cause here, since a much bigger clone is one base away. The chain has TRBV7-2 and TRBJ2-3, with 15 bases matching TRBD2. This CDR3 has 16 amino acids. From germline, CDR1 is SGHTA and CDR2 FQGNSA. CDR3 residues: CASSPGTSGRTETQYF. CDR3 in DNA: TGTGCCAGCAGCCCTGGGACTAGCGGGAGGACAGAAACGCAGTATTTT.

The chain couples TRBV3-1 to TRBJ2-1; possible D gene TRBD2, 6 bases. This CDR3 has 14 amino acids. In germline, CDR1 is LGHDT, CDR2 YNNKEL (reference sequence). V lost 1 base, J lost 4 bases, and 8 bases lay in between. CDR3 DNA sequence: TGTGCCAGCAGCCAAGGCCTAGCGTACAATGAGCAGTTCTTC. Translation: CASSQGLAYNEQFF.

Points on this clonotype: One end of the junction varies from germline; a read error may be responsible. This chain connects TRBV11-2 to TRBJ2-1, with 9 bases aligning to TRBD2. Germline CDR1 is SGHAT and CDR2 is FQNNGV. The CDR3 runs to 21 residues. The CDR3: CASSLEPNLSGRPPSYKELFF. The DNA of the CDR3 is TGTGCCAGCAGCTTAGAGCCCAACCTTAGCGGGAGACCCCCCTCCTACAAAGAGCTGTTCTTC.

As for this clonotype: Given a much more abundant clone one base away, this may be a read error. Given the absence of the conserved phenylalanine or tryptophan at the CDR3 end, a read error is likely. The chain combines TRBV5-1 with TRBJ1-5, with 7 bases aligning to TRBD1. V gave up 4 bases and J gave up 3 bases; unmatched junction bases: 4. Germline-derived CDR1 and CDR2 are SGHRS and YFSETQ. This CDR3 has 14 residues. The CDR3 nucleotides read TGCGCCAGCAGCCCTGGGACAGACAATCAGCCCCAGCATATT. Translated, it gives CASSPGTDNQPQHI.

As regards this clonotype: A much larger clone lies a single base off, so this may be a read error. The chain links TRBV9 to TRBJ2-2, with D perhaps matching TRBD2 (5 bases). Germline CDR1 is SGDLS and CDR2 is YYNGEE. CDR3 length equals 13 residues. CDR3 in amino acids: CASSVDSTGELLF. CDR3 bases: TGTGCCAGCAGCGTAGATAGCACCGGGGAGCTGTTATTT.

This clonotype has a handful of counts. This rearrangement joins TRBV28 to TRBJ1-2; D may be TRBD1 (6 bases). Trimming stripped 1 base from V and 8 bases from J, with 11 bases between. Germline lookup yields CDR1 MDHEN and CDR2 SYDVKM. The CDR3 is 13 amino acids. CDR3 nucleotide sequence: TGTGCCAGCAGTTTATCTCGGGGGCAAGGCTACACCTTC. Translated, it gives CASSLSRGQGYTF.

This clonotype has a handful of counts. This chain joins TRBV7-9 and TRBJ2-3; perhaps TRBD1 as D (7 bases). Trimming stripped 2 bases from V and 4 bases from J, with 10 bases between. The CDR3 loop spans 14 amino acids. Germline CDR1 reads SEHNR; CDR2 reads FQNEAQ (reference sequence). The CDR3 loop reads CASSLSRGADTQYF. CDR3 in DNA: TGTGCCAGCAGCTTATCCAGGGGGGCAGATACGCAGTATTTT.

This clonotype was seen at least ten times. One junction end disagrees with the germline gene, perhaps due to a read error. The chain is built from TRBV5-1 and TRBJ2-7; TRBD1 aligns across 12 bases. This CDR3 is built from 11 residues. Germline V gene lookup returns CDR1 SGHRS and CDR2 YFSETQ. In nucleotides, the CDR3 is TGCGCCAGCAGCCCGGGACAGGGGGCGTTCTTC. It is translated as CASSPGQGAFF.

DNA for the CDR3: TGTGCCAGCAGTTTTGTCAGGGGGGGACCCAACGAGCAGTACTTC. It yields the protein CASSFVRGGPNEQYF. The rearrangement links TRBV27 to TRBJ2-7; D is perhaps TRBD1 or TRBD2 (7 bases each). Germline CDR1 MNHEY, CDR2 SMNVEV (reference sequence). The CDR3 runs 15 residues. Trimming removed 3 bases at V and 5 bases at J, with 17 bases between.

This clonotype was seen many times. The rearrangement links TRBV7-8 to TRBJ2-4; D unclear. This CDR3 spans 16 amino acids. Trimming took 1 base from V and 0 from J, leaving 10 bases between them. Looked up from germline, CDR1 is SGHVS and CDR2 is FQNEAQ. The DNA for the CDR3 is TGTGCCAGCAGCTTAGGTGTATCGTTAGCCAAAAACATTCAGTACTTC. Amino acid sequence: CASSLGVSLAKNIQYF. Variable domain in full (rest from reference TRBV7-8 and TRBJ2-4): GAGVSQSPRYKVAKRGQDVALRCDPISGHVSLFWYQQALGQGPEFLTYFQNEAQLDKSGLPSDRFFAERPEGSVSTLKIQRTQQEDSAVYLCASSLGVSLAKNIQYFGAGTRLSVL.

V gene TRBV9 combines with J gene TRBJ2-7; the D is unclear. The germline CDR1 and CDR2 sequences are SGDLS and YYNGEE. Trimming took 2 bases from V and 0 from J, leaving 6 bases between them. The CDR3 contains 13 residues. CDR3 loop: CASSVGISYEQYF. The CDR3 DNA reads as TGTGCCAGCAGCGTTGGCATCTCCTACGAGCAGTACTTC.

To note about this clonotype: Here the CDR3 omits its conserved ending phenylalanine or tryptophan, so a read error is the likely source. The rearrangement joins TRBV4-1 to TRBJ2-4, with D perhaps matching TRBD2 (6 bases). The CDR3 is 16 residues long. Germline lookup yields CDR1 MGHRA and CDR2 YSYEKL. V was pared by 3 bases and J by 5 bases, with 17 bases between. Here the CDR3 DNA reads TGCGCCAGCAGCCACCCCCCGGGGGTTTCCGAAAACATTCAGTACATC. Translated, it gives CASSHPPGVSENIQYI.

This clonotype showed up just a few times. This chain connects TRBV7-6 to TRBJ2-7; weak D call: TRBD2 (6 bases). The length of the CDR3 is 13 residues. With 3 bases removed from V and 6 bases from J, the gap between germline ends came to 12 bases. Germline CDR1 reads SGHVS; CDR2 reads FNYEAQ. Here the CDR3 reads CASSFGGGVEQYF. The CDR3 coding sequence is TGTGCCAGCAGCTTCGGGGGTGGTGTCGAGCAGTACTTC.

As to this clonotype: Its ends do not fully match the called genes, so a read error is possible. The chain carries TRBV20-1 and TRBJ2-2, with D possibly matching TRBD2 (5 bases). Germline loops: CDR1 DFQATT, CDR2 SNEGSKA (reference sequence). This CDR3 comprises 11 residues. CDR3 DNA: TGCAGTGCTCCCGAGTTCGGGGAGCTGATTTTT. The encoded protein is CSAPEFGELIF.

This clonotype was counted between two and nine times. This chain uses TRBV6-2 or TRBV6-3 with TRBJ2-7, with 11 bases matching TRBD2. Germline values: CDR1 MNHEY, CDR2 SVGEGT. The V gene end was trimmed by 4 bases and the J gene end by 5 bases; junction bases not matched to a gene: 10. This CDR3 is built from 16 residues. This CDR3 reads CASSFASLAGVHEQYF. The CDR3 DNA is TGTGCCAGCAGTTTCGCCTCACTAGCGGGAGTCCACGAGCAGTACTTC.

This clonotype has more than one count but fewer than ten. The CDR3 reads CASSSPNVGTNEQFF. CDR3 bases: TGTGCCAGCAGTTCCCCCAACGTGGGGACCAATGAGCAGTTCTTC. The chain employs TRBV12-3 or TRBV12-4 and TRBJ2-1; D tentatively fits TRBD1 or TRBD2 (5 bases each). V was shortened by 4 bases and J by 6 bases, with 16 bases between the two germline ends. There are 15 residues in the CDR3.

As to this clonotype: A read error may account for a junction end that differs from germline. The chain couples TRBV19 to TRBJ2-7; a weak D match, TRBD1 (5 bases). The CDR3 has 13 amino acids. Germline V gene lookup returns CDR1 LNHDA and CDR2 SQIVND (reference sequence). CDR3 nucleotide sequence: TGTGCCAGCGCTGGGGCCATATCCTACGGGCAGTACTTC. This gives the protein CASAGAISYGQYF. The full variable domain, its missing parts supplied by reference TRBV19 and TRBJ2-7, is DGGITQSPKYLFRKEGQNVTLSCEQNLNHDAMYWYRQDPGQGLRLIYYSQIVNDFQKGDIAEGYSVSREKKESFPLTVTSAQKNPTAFYLCASAGAISYGQYFGPGTRLTVT.

The chain recombines TRBV9 with TRBJ2-5, with 9 bases lining up with TRBD1. With V trimmed by 0 bases and J by 9 bases, 3 bases remained unmatched. Germline V gene lookup returns CDR1 SGDLS and CDR2 YYNGEE. The CDR3 is 13 amino acids. This CDR3 reads CASSVVGQGAQYF. As DNA, the CDR3 is TGTGCCAGCAGCGTAGTGGGACAGGGAGCCCAGTACTTC. Full variable domain (rest looked up from reference TRBV9 and TRBJ2-5): DSGVTQTPKHLITATGQRVTLRCSPRSGDLSVYWYQQSLDQGLQFLIQYYNGEERAKGNILERFSAQQFPDLHSELNLSSLELGDSALYFCASSVVGQGAQYFGPGTRLLVL.

In its sample, this clonotype was seen a few times. The chain has TRBV7-6 and TRBJ2-5, with D perhaps TRBD1 or TRBD2 (5 bases each). The CDR3 is 15 amino acids. V was shortened by 5 bases and J by 7 bases, with 20 bases between the two germline ends. Germline V CDR1 and CDR2: SGHVS, FNYEAQ. The CDR3 loop is CASSPVVGPKVTQYF. The CDR3 nucleotides read TGTGCCAGCAGCCCCGTGGTGGGACCCAAGGTGACCCAGTACTTC.

The chain has TRBV4-3 and TRBJ2-2; D may match TRBD1 or TRBD2 (5 bases each). The CDR3 is 14 residues long. Trimming pared 1 base from V and 4 bases from J, leaving 7 bases between. From germline, CDR1 is LGHNA and CDR2 YSLEER. The CDR3 region has the DNA TGCGCCAGCAGCCAAGCGGGACCCACCGGGGAGCTGTTTTTT. Encoded protein: CASSQAGPTGELFF.

This chain links TRBV12-3 or TRBV12-4 with TRBJ1-5, with no clear D. The CDR3 covers 15 residues. V lost 3 bases to trimming and J lost 3 bases, with 12 bases between them. Here the CDR3 reads CASSLETGNNQPQHF. CDR3 DNA: TGTGCCAGCAGTTTGGAGACGGGAAACAATCAGCCCCAGCATTTT.

The chain couples TRBV6-5 to TRBJ2-7; 8 bases are a match to TRBD2. The germline gives CDR1 MNHEY, CDR2 SVGAGI. The length of the CDR3 is 15 residues. The V segment lost 0 bases and the J segment 7 bases; nucleotides outside the gene matches: 8. The CDR3 DNA reads as TGTGCCAGCAGTTACTCGAAAGCGGGAGTAGGAGAGCAGTACTTC. This encodes CASSYSKAGVGEQYF.

The genes are TRBV12-3 or TRBV12-4 and TRBJ1-5; D is undetermined. CDR3 size: 14 residues. V was trimmed by 3 bases and J by 7 bases, leaving 13 bases between them. CDR3 nucleotides: TGTGCCAGCAGTTTGTCGGAAAGTGGGCAGCCCCAGCATTTT. This encodes CASSLSESGQPQHF.

On this clonotype itself: One end of the junction does not line up with germline, which may come from a read error. This sequence joins TRBV29-1 and TRBJ2-1, with TRBD2 matching 11 bases. This CDR3 contains 15 residues. Germline V lookup: CDR1 SQVTM, CDR2 ANQGSEA. The CDR3 DNA follows: TGCAGCGTTGGGACTAGCGGGCGAGACTACTATGAGCAGTTCTTC. It yields the protein CSVGTSGRDYYEQFF.

The V gene is TRBV2, the J gene TRBJ2-7, with 11 bases identical to TRBD2. The trim removed 7 bases at V and 6 bases at J, leaving 8 bases unmatched. The CDR3 length is 14 residues. Germline V gives CDR1 SNHLY, CDR2 FYNNEI. CDR3 residues: CASKLSGRAAEQYF. For the CDR3, the DNA is TGTGCCAGCAAACTTAGCGGGAGGGCGGCCGAGCAGTACTTC.